The present T cell receptor beta chain was sequenced within a study of tumor-infiltrating lymphocytes in primary liver carcinoma. Germline V lookup: CDR1 SGHNT, CDR2 YYREEE (reference sequence). The CDR3 has 13 amino acids. The researchers produced TCR beta cDNA from about 510 ng total RNA with a constant-region primer. Three-round nested multiplex PCR performed with slightly modified ARM-PCR produced the TCR beta libraries. The first two PCR rounds used TRBV1-TRBV30 forward primers with a C-beta reverse primer, about 10 cycles each. TCRdb analysed the multiplex PCR reads with MiXCR anew, one entry per CDR3 protein. The sample contains 95,000 to 150,000 distinct CDR3 sequences, roughly three fifths of which appear only once. Unsorted bulk tissue (roughly 19-31 mg) underwent RNA and DNA co-extraction. A remark on this clonotype: This likely comes from a read error, as the CDR3 has no conserved phenylalanine or tryptophan at its end.

Sequenced material: liver tumor tissue from sampling region 3. Stated subset: tumor region T3, left-lateral pole. This chain connects TRBV5-4 to TRBJ2-7, with 7 bases lining up with TRBD1. The clonotype comes from a woman aged 60 to 75 with primary liver carcinoma and hepatitis B virus infection. The CDR3 nucleotides are TGTGCCGCCGGATCAGGGGGATTTTACGAACAGTACCTC. Its translation is CAAGSGGFYEQYL.